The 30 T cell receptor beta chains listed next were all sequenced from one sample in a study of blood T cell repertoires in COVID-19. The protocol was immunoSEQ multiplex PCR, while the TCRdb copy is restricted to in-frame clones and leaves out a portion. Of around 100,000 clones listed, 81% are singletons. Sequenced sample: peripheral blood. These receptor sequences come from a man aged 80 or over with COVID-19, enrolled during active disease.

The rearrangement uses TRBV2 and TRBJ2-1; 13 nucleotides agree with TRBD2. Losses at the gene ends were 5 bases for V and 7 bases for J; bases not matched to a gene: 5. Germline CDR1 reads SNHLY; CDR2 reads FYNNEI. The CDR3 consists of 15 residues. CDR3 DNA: TGTGCCAGCAGTCCCGGGACTAGCGGGACTAATGAGCAGTTCTTC. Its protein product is CASSPGTSGTNEQFF.

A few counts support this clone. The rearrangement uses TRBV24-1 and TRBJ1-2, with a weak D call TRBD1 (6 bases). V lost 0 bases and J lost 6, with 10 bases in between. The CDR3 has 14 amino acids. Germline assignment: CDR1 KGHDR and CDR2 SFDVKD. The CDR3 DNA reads TGTGCCACCAGTGATTTGTGGGACAACGATGGCTACACCTTC. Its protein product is CATSDLWDNDGYTF.

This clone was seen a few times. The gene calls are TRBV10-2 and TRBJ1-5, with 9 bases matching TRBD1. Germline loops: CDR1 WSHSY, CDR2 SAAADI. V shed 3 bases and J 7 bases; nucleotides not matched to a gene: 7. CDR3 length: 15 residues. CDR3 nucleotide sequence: TGCGCCAGCAGTGACGTTGGGACAGGGACCCAGCCCCAGCATTTT. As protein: CASSDVGTGTQPQHF.

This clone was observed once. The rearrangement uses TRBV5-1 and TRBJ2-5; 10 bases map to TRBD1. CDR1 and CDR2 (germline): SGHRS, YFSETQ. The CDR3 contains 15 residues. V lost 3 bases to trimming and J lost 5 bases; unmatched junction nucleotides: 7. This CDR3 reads CASSSSTGGGETQYF. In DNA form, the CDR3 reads TGCGCCAGCAGCTCTTCGACAGGGGGCGGGGAGACCCAGTACTTC. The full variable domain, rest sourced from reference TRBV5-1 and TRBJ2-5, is KAGVTQTPRYLIKTRGQQVTLSCSPISGHRSVSWYQQTPGQGLQFLFEYFSETQRNKGNFPGRFSGRQFSNSRSEMNVSTLELGDSALYLCASSSSTGGGETQYFGPGTRLLVL.

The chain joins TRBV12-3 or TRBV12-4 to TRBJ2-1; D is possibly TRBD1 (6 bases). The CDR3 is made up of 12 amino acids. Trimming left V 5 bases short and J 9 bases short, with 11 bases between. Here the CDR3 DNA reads TGTGCCAGCAGTCAACAGGGATCTGAGCAGTTCTTC. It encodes CASSQQGSEQFF.

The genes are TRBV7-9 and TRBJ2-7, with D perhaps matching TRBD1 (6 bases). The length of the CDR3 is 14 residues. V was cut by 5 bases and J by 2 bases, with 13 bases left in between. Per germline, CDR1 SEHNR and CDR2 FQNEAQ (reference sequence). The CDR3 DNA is TGTGCCAGCAGCCCCCGACAGGCTGCCTACGAGCAGTACTTC. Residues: CASSPRQAAYEQYF.

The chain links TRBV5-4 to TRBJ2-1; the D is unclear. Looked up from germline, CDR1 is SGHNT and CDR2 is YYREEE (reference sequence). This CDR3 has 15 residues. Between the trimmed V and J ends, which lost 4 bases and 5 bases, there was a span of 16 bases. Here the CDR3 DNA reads TGTGCCAGCAGCGACGCGACAAGATCACACAATGAGCAGTTCTTC. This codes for CASSDATRSHNEQFF.

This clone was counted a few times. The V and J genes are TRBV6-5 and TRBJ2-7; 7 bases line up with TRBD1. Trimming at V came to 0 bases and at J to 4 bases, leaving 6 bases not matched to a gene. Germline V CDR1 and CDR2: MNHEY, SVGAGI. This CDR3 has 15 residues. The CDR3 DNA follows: TGTGCCAGCAGTTACTCGAGGGGGACAGCTTACGAGCAGTACTTC. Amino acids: CASSYSRGTAYEQYF.

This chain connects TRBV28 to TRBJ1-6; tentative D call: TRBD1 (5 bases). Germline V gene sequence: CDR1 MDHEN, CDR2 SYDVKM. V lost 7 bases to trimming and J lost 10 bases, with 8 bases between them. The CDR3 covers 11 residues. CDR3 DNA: TGTGCCAGCACCGGGGGATCACCCCTCCACTTT. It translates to CASTGGSPLHF. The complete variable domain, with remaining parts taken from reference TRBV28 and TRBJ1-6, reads DVKVTQSSRYLVKRTGEKVFLECVQDMDHENMFWYRQDPGLGLRLIYFSYDVKMKEKGDIPEGYSVSREKKERFSLILESASTNQTSMYLCASTGGSPLHFGNGTRLTVT.

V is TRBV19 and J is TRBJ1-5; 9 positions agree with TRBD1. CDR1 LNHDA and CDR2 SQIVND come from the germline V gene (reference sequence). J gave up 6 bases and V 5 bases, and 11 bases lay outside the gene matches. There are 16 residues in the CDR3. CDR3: CASSPRGTGSIQPQHF. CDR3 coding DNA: TGTGCCAGTAGTCCACGAGGGACAGGGAGTATTCAGCCCCAGCATTTT. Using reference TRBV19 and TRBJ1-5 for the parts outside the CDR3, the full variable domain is DGGITQSPKYLFRKEGQNVTLSCEQNLNHDAMYWYRQDPGQGLRLIYYSQIVNDFQKGDIAEGYSVSREKKESFPLTVTSAQKNPTAFYLCASSPRGTGSIQPQHFGDGTRLSIL.

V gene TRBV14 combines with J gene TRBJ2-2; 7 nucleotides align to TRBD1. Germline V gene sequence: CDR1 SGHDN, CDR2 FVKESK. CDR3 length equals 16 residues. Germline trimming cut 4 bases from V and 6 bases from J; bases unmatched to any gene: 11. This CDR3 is CASSRLGTVFSGELFF. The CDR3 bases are TGTGCCAGCAGCCGCTTAGGGACAGTCTTTTCCGGGGAGCTGTTTTTT.

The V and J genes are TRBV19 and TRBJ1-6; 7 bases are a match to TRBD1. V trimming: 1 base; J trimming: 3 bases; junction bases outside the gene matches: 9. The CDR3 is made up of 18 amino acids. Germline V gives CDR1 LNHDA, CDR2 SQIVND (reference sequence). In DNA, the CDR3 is TGTGCCAGTAGTATAGGGAAAAGACAGGGCGGCTATAATTCACCCCTCCACTTT. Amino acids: CASSIGKRQGGYNSPLHF.

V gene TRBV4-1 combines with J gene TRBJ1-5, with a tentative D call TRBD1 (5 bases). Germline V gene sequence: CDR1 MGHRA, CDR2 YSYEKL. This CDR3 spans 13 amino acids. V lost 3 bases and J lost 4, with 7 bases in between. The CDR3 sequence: CASSQGPNQPQHF. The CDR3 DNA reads TGCGCCAGCAGCCAGGGGCCGAATCAGCCCCAGCATTTT.

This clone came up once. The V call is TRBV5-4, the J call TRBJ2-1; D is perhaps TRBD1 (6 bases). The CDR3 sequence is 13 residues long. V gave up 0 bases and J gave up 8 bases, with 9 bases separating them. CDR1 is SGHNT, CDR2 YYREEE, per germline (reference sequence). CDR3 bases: TGTGCCAGCAGCTTGGCAGGGGCCGATGAGCAGTTCTTC. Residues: CASSLAGADEQFF.

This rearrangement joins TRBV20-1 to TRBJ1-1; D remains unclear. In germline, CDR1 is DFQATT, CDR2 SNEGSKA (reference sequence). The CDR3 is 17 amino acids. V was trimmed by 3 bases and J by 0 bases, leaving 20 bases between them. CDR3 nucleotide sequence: TGCAGTGCTAGTGACCAAGAGGTACTTTCAATGAACACTGAAGCTTTCTTT. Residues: CSASDQEVLSMNTEAFF.

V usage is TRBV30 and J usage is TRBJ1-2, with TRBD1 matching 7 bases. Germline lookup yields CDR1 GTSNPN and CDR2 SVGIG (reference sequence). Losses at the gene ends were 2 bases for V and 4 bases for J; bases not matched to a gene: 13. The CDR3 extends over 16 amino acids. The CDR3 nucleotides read TGTGCCTGGAGTCCCCCGGGACAGTCTCTCTCCTATGGCTACACCTTC. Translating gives CAWSPPGQSLSYGYTF.

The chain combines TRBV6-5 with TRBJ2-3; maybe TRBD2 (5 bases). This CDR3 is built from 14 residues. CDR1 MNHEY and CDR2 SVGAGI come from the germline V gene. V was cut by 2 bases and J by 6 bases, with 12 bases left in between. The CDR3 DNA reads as TGTGCCAGCAGTTACCGGCTAGCAACTGATACGCAGTATTTT. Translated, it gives CASSYRLATDTQYF.

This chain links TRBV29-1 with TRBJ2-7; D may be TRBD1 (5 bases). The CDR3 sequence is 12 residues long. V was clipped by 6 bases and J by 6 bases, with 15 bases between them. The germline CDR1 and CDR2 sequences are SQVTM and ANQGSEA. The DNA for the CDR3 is TGCAGCGTGAGGACAACCGCTTCCGAGCAGTACTTC. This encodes CSVRTTASEQYF.

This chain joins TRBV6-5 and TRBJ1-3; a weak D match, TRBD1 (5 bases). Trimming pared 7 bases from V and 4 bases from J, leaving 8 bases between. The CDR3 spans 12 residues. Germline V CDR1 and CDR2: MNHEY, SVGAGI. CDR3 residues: CASNSGGNTIYF. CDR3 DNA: TGTGCCAGCAATTCAGGGGGAAACACCATATATTTT.

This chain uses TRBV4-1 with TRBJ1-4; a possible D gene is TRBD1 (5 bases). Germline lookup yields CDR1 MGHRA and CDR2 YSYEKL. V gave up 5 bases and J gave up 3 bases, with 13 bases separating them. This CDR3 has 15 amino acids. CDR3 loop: CASSLQGWANEKLFF. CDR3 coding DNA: TGCGCCAGCAGCTTGCAGGGTTGGGCTAATGAAAAACTGTTTTTT.

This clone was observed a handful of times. CDR3 sequence reads: CAWSAFNTEAFF. CDR3 coding DNA: TGTGCCTGGAGTGCCTTCAACACTGAAGCTTTCTTT. This sequence joins TRBV30 and TRBJ1-1; D is ambiguous. Trimming shortened V by 1 base and J by 2 bases, and 5 bases separated the two germline ends. This CDR3 contains 12 residues. Germline CDR1 GTSNPN, CDR2 SVGIG (reference sequence).

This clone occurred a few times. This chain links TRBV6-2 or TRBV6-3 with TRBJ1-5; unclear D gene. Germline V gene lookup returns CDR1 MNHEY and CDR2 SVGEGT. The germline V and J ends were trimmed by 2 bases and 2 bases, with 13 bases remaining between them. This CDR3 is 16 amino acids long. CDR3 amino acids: CASSYPPRRGNQPQHF. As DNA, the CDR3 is TGTGCCAGCAGTTACCCCCCGCGGAGAGGCAATCAGCCCCAGCATTTT.

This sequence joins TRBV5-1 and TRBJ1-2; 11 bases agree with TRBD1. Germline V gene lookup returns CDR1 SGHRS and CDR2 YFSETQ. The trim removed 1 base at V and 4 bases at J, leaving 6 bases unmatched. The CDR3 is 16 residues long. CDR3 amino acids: CASSLRTGGEGYGYTF. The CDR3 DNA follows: TGCGCCAGCAGCTTGAGGACAGGGGGCGAGGGCTATGGCTACACCTTC.

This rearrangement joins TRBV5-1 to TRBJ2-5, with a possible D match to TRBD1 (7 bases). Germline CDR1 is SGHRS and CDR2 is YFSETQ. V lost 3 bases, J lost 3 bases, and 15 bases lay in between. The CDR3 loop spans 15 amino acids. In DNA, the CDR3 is TGCGCCAGCAGCTGGCAGGGGGGCAGGGAAGAGACCCAGTACTTC. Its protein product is CASSWQGGREETQYF.

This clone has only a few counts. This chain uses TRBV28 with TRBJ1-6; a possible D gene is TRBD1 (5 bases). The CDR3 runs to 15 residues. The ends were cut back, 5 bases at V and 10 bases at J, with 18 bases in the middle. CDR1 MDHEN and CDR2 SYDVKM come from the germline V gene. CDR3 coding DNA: TGTGCCAGCAGTCGATCGGGGGAAGTATGGTCACCCCTCCACTTT. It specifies CASSRSGEVWSPLHF.

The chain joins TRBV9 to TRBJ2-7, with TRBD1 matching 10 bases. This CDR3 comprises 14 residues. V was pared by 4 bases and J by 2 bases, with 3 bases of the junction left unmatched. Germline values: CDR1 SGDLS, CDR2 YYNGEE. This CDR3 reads CASSPGTGAYEQYF. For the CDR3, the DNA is TGTGCCAGCAGCCCCGGGACAGGGGCCTACGAGCAGTACTTC.

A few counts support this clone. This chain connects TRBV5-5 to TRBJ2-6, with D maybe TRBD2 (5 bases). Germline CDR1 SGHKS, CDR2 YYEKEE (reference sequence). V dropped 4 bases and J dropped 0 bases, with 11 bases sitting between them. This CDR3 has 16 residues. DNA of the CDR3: TGTGCCAGCAGCGTAGGACTGAGCTCTGGGGCCAACGTCCTGACTTTC. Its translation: CASSVGLSSGANVLTF. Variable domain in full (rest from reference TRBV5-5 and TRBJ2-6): DAGVTQSPTHLIKTRGQQVTLRCSPISGHKSVSWYQQVLGQGPQFIFQYYEKEERGRGNFPDRFSARQFPNYSSELNVNALLLGDSALYLCASSVGLSSGANVLTFGAGSRLTVL.

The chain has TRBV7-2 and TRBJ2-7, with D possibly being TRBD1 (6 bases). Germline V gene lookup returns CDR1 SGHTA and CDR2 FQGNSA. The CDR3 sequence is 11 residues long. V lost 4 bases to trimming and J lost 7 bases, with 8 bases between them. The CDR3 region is CASSSGQEQYF. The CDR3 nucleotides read TGTGCCAGCAGCTCCGGACAGGAGCAGTACTTC.

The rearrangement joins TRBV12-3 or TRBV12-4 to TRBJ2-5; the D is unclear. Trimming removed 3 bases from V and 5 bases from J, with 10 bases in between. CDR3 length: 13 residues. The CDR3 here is CASSFSRMETQYF. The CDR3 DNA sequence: TGTGCCAGCAGTTTCAGTCGTATGGAGACCCAGTACTTC.

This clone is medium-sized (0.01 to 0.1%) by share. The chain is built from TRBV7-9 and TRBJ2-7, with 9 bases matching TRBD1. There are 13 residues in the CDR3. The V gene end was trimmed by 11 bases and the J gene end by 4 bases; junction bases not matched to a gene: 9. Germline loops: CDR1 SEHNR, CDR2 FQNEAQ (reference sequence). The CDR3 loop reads CAGTPGQGYEQYF. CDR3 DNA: TGTGCCGGAACCCCGGGACAGGGATACGAGCAGTACTTC.